The 27 T cell receptor beta chains given below trace back to one sample, sequenced in a study of shared clonotypes between healthy human individuals. Some clones are missing from TCRdb's copy, which holds only in-frame ones; the method was immunoSEQ multiplex PCR. The table has some 2,500,000 clones, over 85% seen once; the top ten hold 0.36%. Sequencing was done on a sample of naive CD4+ T cells from PBMCs. The subset denotes: CD45RA+ positively selected. The receptors shown here come from a young man in good health. Some clones in this sample may be carry-over from other donors' samples.

The rearrangement uses TRBV7-3 and TRBJ2-3; D gene uncertain. Looked up from germline, CDR1 is SGHTA and CDR2 is FQGTGA. V was pared by 3 bases and J by 0 bases, with 13 bases between. The CDR3 loop spans 16 amino acids. The DNA for the CDR3 is TGTGCCAGCAGCTTCGGGTACCCCGCAAGCACAGATACGCAGTATTTT. The encoded protein is CASSFGYPASTDTQYF.

This chain connects TRBV6-6 to TRBJ2-2; 7 nucleotides match TRBD1. V lost 5 bases, J lost 1 base, and 1 base stayed unmatched. Germline CDR1 is MNHNY and CDR2 is SVGAGI (reference sequence). The CDR3 has 14 amino acids. The CDR3 region is CASSDRVNTGELFF. CDR3 nucleotides: TGTGCCAGCAGTGACAGGGTGAACACCGGGGAGCTGTTTTTT.

On this clone itself: The same CDR3 is also encoded by other DNA sequences in this sample. The rearrangement joins TRBV7-9 to TRBJ1-2; the D is unclear. This CDR3 spans 15 amino acids. V was shortened by 0 bases and J by 2 bases, with 10 bases between the two germline ends. Germline CDR1 reads SEHNR; CDR2 reads FQNEAQ (reference sequence). DNA of the CDR3: TGTGCCAGCAGCTTAGCGAGCGGGCAGAACTATGGCTACACCTTC. Amino acid sequence: CASSLASGQNYGYTF.

The V gene is TRBV18, the J gene TRBJ2-7; D is perhaps TRBD2 (5 bases). V lost 3 bases and J lost 0, with 15 bases in between. This CDR3 is 16 amino acids long. Germline loops: CDR1 KGHSH, CDR2 LQKENI. In nucleotides, the CDR3 is TGTGCCAGCTCACCTCCTTCGAGGGAGAACTCCTACGAGCAGTACTTC. Residues: CASSPPSRENSYEQYF. Based on the CDR3 plus reference TRBV18 and TRBJ2-7, the full variable domain is NAGVMQNPRHLVRRRGQEARLRCSPMKGHSHVYWYRQLPEEGLKFMVYLQKENIIDESGMPKERFSAEFPKEGPSILRIQQVVRGDSAAYFCASSPPSRENSYEQYFGPGTRLTVT.

The V call is TRBV6-1, the J call TRBJ1-1, with D maybe TRBD1 (5 bases). This CDR3 is 14 amino acids long. Germline loops: CDR1 MNHNS, CDR2 SASEGT. Trimming shortened V by 10 bases and J by 5 bases, and 20 bases separated the two germline ends. DNA of the CDR3: TGTGCCACCAAGAACCTGGGAAGGGGAACTGAAGCTTTCTTT. This encodes CATKNLGRGTEAFF.

V is TRBV28 and J is TRBJ2-5; D is ambiguous. V lost 5 bases and J lost 1, with 8 bases in between. Germline loops: CDR1 MDHEN, CDR2 SYDVKM. The CDR3 covers 13 residues. CDR3 sequence: CASSLTPQETQYF. CDR3 DNA: TGTGCCAGCAGTCTCACGCCCCAAGAGACCCAGTACTTC.

The chain joins TRBV4-3 to TRBJ1-3, with D unclear. V was clipped by 4 bases and J by 4 bases, with 11 bases between them. The CDR3 is made up of 14 amino acids. Germline loops: CDR1 LGHNA, CDR2 YSLEER. CDR3 coding DNA: TGCGCCAGCAGCCCAAAAACCAGGGGAAACACCATATATTTT. It specifies CASSPKTRGNTIYF.

The V and J genes are TRBV28 and TRBJ1-5; D not certain. Between the trimmed V and J ends, which lost 4 bases and 11 bases, there was a span of 12 bases. The germline CDR1 and CDR2 sequences are MDHEN and SYDVKM. The CDR3 runs to 12 residues. This CDR3 reads CASSSGVRSQHF. CDR3 DNA: TGTGCCAGCAGTTCTGGGGTCCGGTCCCAGCATTTT.

This chain links TRBV25-1 with TRBJ2-1, with 9 bases lining up with TRBD1. Germline V lookup: CDR1 MGHDK, CDR2 SYGVNS. V gave up 2 bases and J gave up 10 bases; unmatched junction bases: 12. The CDR3 sequence is 16 residues long. The CDR3 is CASSERTGVLGEEQFF. DNA of the CDR3: TGTGCCAGCAGTGAACGGACAGGGGTCCTAGGGGAGGAGCAGTTCTTC.

This CDR3 is CASSKGLVGPGDGNQPQHF. The CDR3 DNA reads TGTGCCAGCAGCAAAGGCTTGGTCGGGCCCGGGGACGGAAATCAGCCCCAGCATTTT. The genes are TRBV21-1 and TRBJ1-5. TRBV21-1 is flagged as a pseudogene. This CDR3 region has 19 residues.

The chain uses TRBV5-4 and TRBJ2-1; 9 bases line up with TRBD2. Per germline, CDR1 SGHNT and CDR2 YYREEE (reference sequence). CDR3 length equals 15 residues. V lost 5 bases, J lost 5 bases, and 8 bases stayed unmatched. The CDR3 sequence is CASSPRAGGNNEQFF. CDR3 in DNA: TGTGCCAGCAGTCCCCGGGCGGGAGGGAACAATGAGCAGTTCTTC. Filled out from reference TRBV5-4 and TRBJ2-1, the complete variable domain reads ETGVTQSPTHLIKTRGQQVTLRCSSQSGHNTVSWYQQALGQGPQFIFQYYREEENGRGNFPPRFSGLQFPNYSSELNVNALELDDSALYLCASSPRAGGNNEQFFGPGTRLTVL.

The rearrangement uses TRBV10-3 and TRBJ1-2; 7 nucleotides agree with TRBD1. This CDR3 has 14 amino acids. CDR1 is ENHRY and CDR2 is SYGVKD in the germline V gene. The junction had 9 bases not matched to a gene; V was cut back by 5 bases and J by 6 bases. The CDR3, as DNA: TGTGCCATCAGTCCGGGACAGTTACGCCATGGCTACACCTTC. Translating gives CAISPGQLRHGYTF.

Points on this clone: This sample also contains other DNA sequences that code for the same CDR3. The V and J genes are TRBV5-4 and TRBJ2-3; D remains ambiguous. The germline gives CDR1 SGHNT, CDR2 YYREEE (reference sequence). CDR3 length equals 14 residues. V was cut by 0 bases and J by 0 bases, with 5 bases left in between. CDR3 sequence (DNA): TGTGCCAGCAGCTTGGCCGGGAGCACAGATACGCAGTATTTT. This encodes CASSLAGSTDTQYF.

The V call is TRBV5-6, the J call TRBJ2-3; 15 bases fit TRBD2. The CDR3 is made up of 18 amino acids. Germline CDR1 reads SGHDT; CDR2 reads YYEEEE. After removal of 4 bases from V and 0 bases from J, the junction contained 6 bases not matched to a gene. CDR3 nucleotide sequence: TGTGCCAGCAGCGCTGGGACTAGCGGGGGGACTAGCACAGATACGCAGTATTTT. Protein product: CASSAGTSGGTSTDTQYF. Drawing the rest from reference TRBV5-6 and TRBJ2-3, the complete variable domain is DAGVTQSPTHLIKTRGQQVTLRCSPKSGHDTVSWYQQALGQGPQFIFQYYEEEERQRGNFPDRFSGHQFPNYSSELNVNALLLGDSALYLCASSAGTSGGTSTDTQYFGPGTRLTVL.

Details on this clone: The sample contains more than one DNA sequence encoding this CDR3. This chain links TRBV5-1 with TRBJ1-1, with unresolved D. Per germline, CDR1 SGHRS and CDR2 YFSETQ. The CDR3 contains 13 residues. Trimming pared 0 bases from V and 4 bases from J, leaving 7 bases between. CDR3: CASSLAGPTEAFF. The CDR3 DNA sequence: TGCGCCAGCAGCTTGGCTGGGCCCACTGAAGCTTTCTTT.

Comment on this clone: This specimen includes other DNA sequences encoding the same CDR3. The rearrangement uses TRBV15 and TRBJ2-7, with TRBD1 as a possible D gene (6 bases). The CDR3 runs 15 residues. The ends were cut back, 1 base at V and 1 base at J, with 11 bases in the middle. The germline CDR1 and CDR2 sequences are LNHNV and YYDKDF (reference sequence). Written as DNA, the CDR3 is TGTGCCACCAGCAGAGGGACAGCCTCTTCCTACGAGCAGTACTTC. Its translation: CATSRGTASSYEQYF.

The V and J genes are TRBV5-6 and TRBJ2-3; D remains unclear. Germline CDR1 and CDR2: SGHDT and YYEEEE. The germline V and J ends were trimmed by 2 bases and 1 base, with 8 bases remaining between them. There are 14 residues in the CDR3. CDR3 in DNA: TGTGCCAGCAGCTTATCCCCTGGCACAGATACGCAGTATTTT. The encoded protein is CASSLSPGTDTQYF.

This chain links TRBV7-2 with TRBJ1-5; the D gene is possibly TRBD1 (5 bases). Germline V gene lookup returns CDR1 SGHTA and CDR2 FQGNSA. V was pared by 2 bases and J by 3 bases, with 23 bases between. The CDR3 contains 19 residues. CDR3 nucleotide sequence: TGTGCCAGCAGCTTATATTACCTGACGCCAGGGACTAACAATCAGCCCCAGCATTTT. This sequence encodes CASSLYYLTPGTNNQPQHF.

V usage is TRBV11-2 and J usage is TRBJ2-5; the match to TRBD1 covers 8 bases. Germline trimming cut 7 bases from V and 5 bases from J; bases unmatched to any gene: 9. The CDR3 consists of 14 residues. CDR1 and CDR2 from the germline V gene are SGHAT and FQNNGV. CDR3 protein: CASTRGQGRETQYF. CDR3 sequence (DNA): TGTGCCAGCACCAGGGGGCAGGGACGTGAGACCCAGTACTTC.

The chain is built from TRBV18 and TRBJ1-2, with TRBD1 matching over 7 bases. J was trimmed by 4 bases and V by 5 bases; bases with no gene match: 13. CDR1 KGHSH and CDR2 LQKENI come from the germline V gene. This CDR3 has 16 residues. The CDR3 region has the DNA TGTGCCAGCTCAGCAGGGGGGGATCAACGACTCTATGGCTACACCTTC. As protein: CASSAGGDQRLYGYTF.

The chain employs TRBV18 and TRBJ1-3; 8 bases are shared with TRBD1. J gave up 8 bases and V 2 bases, and 5 bases lay outside the gene matches. Germline-derived CDR1 and CDR2 are KGHSH and LQKENI. This CDR3 is built from 14 residues. Here the CDR3 DNA reads TGTGCCAGCTCACCAGACAGGGGCAGGGACACCATATATTTT. Encoded protein: CASSPDRGRDTIYF.

J is TRBJ2-2 and V is TRBV11-2, with 8 bases that match TRBD2. Germline CDR1 SGHAT, CDR2 FQNNGV. The CDR3 sequence is 16 residues long. V shed 5 bases, J shed 7 bases, and the junction held 12 bases outside the gene matches. The DNA for the CDR3 is TGTGCCAGCAGCCCGAGCGGGAGCAGGAATGTCGGGGAGCTGTTTTTT. Its protein product is CASSPSGSRNVGELFF.

Points on this clone: Germline is not matched at one junction end, which may reflect a read error. Other DNA sequences in this sample translate to the same CDR3. This chain uses TRBV29-1 with TRBJ2-5, with D possibly matching TRBD2 (5 bases). Germline CDR1 is SQVTM and CDR2 is ANQGSEA. This CDR3 is built from 11 residues. The CDR3 spells CSVGSQETQYF. In DNA form, the CDR3 reads TGCAGTGTTGGGAGTCAAGAGACCCAGTACTTC.

On this clone itself: This specimen includes other DNA sequences encoding the same CDR3. J is TRBJ1-3 and V is TRBV5-6; D unresolved. Germline V lookup: CDR1 SGHDT, CDR2 YYEEEE. The CDR3 has 15 amino acids. V was shortened by 4 bases and J by 0 bases, with 11 bases between the two germline ends. CDR3 DNA sequence: TGTGCCAGCAGCACAAGACGGGTCTCTGGAAACACCATATATTTT. Residues: CASSTRRVSGNTIYF. The full variable domain, completed using reference TRBV5-6 and TRBJ1-3, is DAGVTQSPTHLIKTRGQQVTLRCSPKSGHDTVSWYQQALGQGPQFIFQYYEEEERQRGNFPDRFSGHQFPNYSSELNVNALLLGDSALYLCASSTRRVSGNTIYFGEGSWLTVV.

As concerns this clone: The same CDR3 can be traced to other DNA sequences in this sample. The V and J genes are TRBV5-1 and TRBJ2-1; TRBD2 might be the D (6 bases). Germline V gene sequence: CDR1 SGHRS, CDR2 YFSETQ. This CDR3 has 15 residues. The ends were cut back, 3 bases at V and 0 bases at J, with 10 bases in the middle. As DNA, the CDR3 is TGCGCCAGCAGCTCCGGACTATCCTCCTACAATGAGCAGTTCTTC. Its protein product is CASSSGLSSYNEQFF.

This chain connects TRBV2 to TRBJ2-5, with D unclear. Germline V gene data show CDR1 as SNHLY and CDR2 as FYNNEI. The CDR3 runs 12 residues. V was cut by 6 bases and J by 4 bases, with 9 bases left in between. Here the CDR3 reads CASRTETETQYF. DNA for the CDR3: TGTGCCAGCAGGACGGAGACAGAGACCCAGTACTTC.

This chain joins TRBV19 and TRBJ1-5; possibly TRBD1 for D (6 bases). Per germline, CDR1 LNHDA and CDR2 SQIVND (reference sequence). There are 20 residues in the CDR3. V dropped 0 bases and J dropped 0 bases, with 21 bases sitting between them. CDR3 DNA sequence: TGTGCCAGTAGTATAGATTGGGGCCAGACAGGCGTCTATAGCAATCAGCCCCAGCATTTT. It codes for CASSIDWGQTGVYSNQPQHF.